This T cell receptor (beta chain) was found in a study of cytomegalovirus exposure and HLA in healthy donors. The CDR3 totals 15 residues. The V segment lost 2 bases and the J segment 3 bases; nucleotides outside the gene matches: 8. The germline CDR1 and CDR2 sequences are GTSNPN and SVGIG (reference sequence). Overall study findings and caveats: Follow-up analysis later connected one missense variant in DCLRE1C with trimming of TCR beta V- and J-genes. TRBV6-2, TRBV6-3 and some other V segments were excluded as indistinguishable. Reports described diagnosis of cytomegalovirus status by the classifier as highly specific and sensitive.

13 Jbeta primers and 60 Vbeta primers were used for the PCR. TCRdb's copy holds only in-frame clones and misses some; the assay was immunoSEQ multiplex PCR. The profile shows more than 95,000 clones, around 80% of them singletons. About this clone itself: What it binds is not known.

The sequenced material came from PBMCs. This TCR was recovered from a woman aged 30 to 39 in good health and CMV-seronegative. The chain is built from TRBV30 and TRBJ2-7; 9 bases agree with TRBD2. DNA for the CDR3: TGTGCCTGGAGTCCATACAGCGGGGGGCGCTACGAGCAGTACTTC. It codes for CAWSPYSGGRYEQYF.